A selection of T cell receptor beta chains follows, all from one sample in a study of cytomegalovirus exposure and HLA in healthy donors. The table came from immunoSEQ multiplex PCR; TCRdb's copy has only in-frame clones and leaves some out. The sample lists roughly 100,000 clones, nearly 15% occurring once. The sample was PBMCs. Receptors originate from a female donor in good health and CMV-seronegative. Each CDR3 is given without its conserved first and last residue. D genes are given only for firm matches.

J gene,V gene,D gene,CDR3 protein
TRBJ1-4,TRBV28,.,ASSLTGVKANEKLF
TRBJ1-2,TRBV30,.,AWSVVDSHGYT
TRBJ2-7,TRBV6-4,TRBD2,ASTKTGGSTSGRNYEQY
TRBJ2-5,TRBV6-5,.,ASSYSGSQETQY
TRBJ2-7,TRBV9,TRBD2,ASSPSGKPYEQY
TRBJ1-2,TRBV5-1,TRBD1,ASSAEPGQYYGYT
TRBJ1-1,TRBV7-8,.,ASSPRNTEAF
TRBJ1-2,TRBV19,.,ASKQGSVYGYT
TRBJ2-7,TRBV4-2,.,ASSQDGAVGEQY
TRBJ2-5,TRBV7-6,TRBD1,ASSLARVGRGRETQY
TRBJ1-1,TRBV19,TRBD1,ASSIGTGNTEAF
TRBJ2-1,TRBV13,TRBD1,ASSRQGNNEQF
TRBJ2-5,TRBV9,.,ASRSTGSETQY
TRBJ2-1,TRBV29-1,.,SVFKTGPGDNEQF
TRBJ2-2,TRBV12-5,TRBD2,ASGFRGLAGGPMVGELF
TRBJ2-6,TRBV15,TRBD2,ATSRGGLAGVPGANVLT
TRBJ1-4,TRBV29-1,.,SVTGRTAPEGEKLF
TRBJ1-3,TRBV7-2,TRBD1,ASRRTGVHSGNTIY
TRBJ2-1,TRBV11-3,.,ASSFGYEQF
TRBJ2-5,TRBV29-1,TRBD1,SVTDRGRVEETQY
TRBJ1-2,TRBV7-6,TRBD1,ASSQGQNYGYT
TRBJ2-7,TRBV29-1,TRBD2,SVAGTSGGAYEQY
TRBJ1-5,TRBV30,.,AWSQPRGYGNQPQH
TRBJ2-5,TRBV5-4,.,ASSLEGGGETQY
TRBJ2-2,TRBV6-5,.,ASSSLRGRLF
TRBJ2-7,TRBV7-9,TRBD1,ASSSTGYTYEQY
TRBJ2-1,TRBV10-2,.,ASSEGTLRYNEQF
TRBJ1-2,TRBV6-1,.,ASSEAPFTEGAGYGYT
TRBJ2-6,TRBV4-2,.,ASSLRRVAGPSGANVLT
TRBJ1-1,TRBV6-5,.,ASSYLTSGAEAF
TRBJ2-7,TRBV6-1,.,ASSEHYEQY
TRBJ2-4,TRBV2,.,AGTQGAKNIQY
TRBJ2-3,TRBV7-2,TRBD2,ASSLVSGGADTQY
TRBJ2-7,TRBV9,TRBD2,ASSATPGGAYEQY
TRBJ2-7,TRBV2,TRBD1,ASTRDRGLGEQY
TRBJ1-3,TRBV18,TRBD1,ASSPALGTGGNTIY
TRBJ1-4,TRBV28,TRBD1,ASSPRTGGPEDEKLF
TRBJ1-5,TRBV5-1,TRBD1,ASSLTGDSNQPQH
TRBJ2-1,TRBV10-3,TRBD2,AISAGLAGNNEQF
TRBJ1-4,TRBV6-1,TRBD1,ASGTGGFGEKLF
TRBJ2-5,TRBV4-2,.,ASTPAERAGETQY